A single TCR beta chain is shown here with its context. The record originates from a study of shared clonotypes between healthy human individuals. V lost 2 bases and J lost 7, with 14 bases in between. Germline V gene data show CDR1 as SGHNT and CDR2 as YYREEE (reference sequence). The CDR3 runs 14 residues. This table comes from immunoSEQ multiplex PCR, and its TCRdb copy is limited to in-frame clones, with some not included. This repertoire shows approximately 1,500,000 clones, nearly 99% found once; its top ten account for about 0.4%. Specimen: naive CD4+ T cells sorted from blood. Subset indicated: CD45RA+ positively selected. The chain couples TRBV5-4 to TRBJ2-3, with D tentatively TRBD2 (6 bases). This receptor was taken from a man under 40 in good health. This CDR3 is CASSFLAPPYTQYF. The CDR3 bases are TGTGCCAGCAGCTTCCTAGCGCCTCCCTATACGCAGTATTTT.